The sequence of this T cell receptor (beta chain) was determined in a study of OX40 agonist ivuxolimab in advanced cancers. Study summary: A male proportion of approximately 83% was recorded, with mean age approximately 56 years and range about 23 to 80.

On this clone itself: Its specificity is not known. A read error may account for a junction end that differs from germline.

The repertoire was sequenced with immunoSEQ multiplex PCR; TCRdb's copy has only in-frame clones and lacks some. The sample records more than 60,000 clones, more than 65% being singletons. The CDR3 spans 13 residues. Germline V gene data show CDR1 as SSHAT and CDR2 as FNYEAQ (reference sequence). Study findings and constraints: Averaged across samples, CD8+ T cells carried more expanded clones than CD4+ did.

Blood got drawn at baseline, again on cycle 4 day 1, and then on cycle 7 day 1. The source material was CD4+ or CD8+ T cells sorted from blood, sampled in a trial of the OX40 agonist ivuxolimab. The J gene is TRBJ2-7, the V gene TRBV7-7, with a possible D match to TRBD1 (6 bases). The sequence came from an adult with an advanced solid tumor such as melanoma, head and neck, liver or kidney cancer. In DNA, the CDR3 is TGTGCTAGCAGCTTAGAAACAGGGACCGAGCAGTACTTC. Protein: CASSLETGTEQYF.